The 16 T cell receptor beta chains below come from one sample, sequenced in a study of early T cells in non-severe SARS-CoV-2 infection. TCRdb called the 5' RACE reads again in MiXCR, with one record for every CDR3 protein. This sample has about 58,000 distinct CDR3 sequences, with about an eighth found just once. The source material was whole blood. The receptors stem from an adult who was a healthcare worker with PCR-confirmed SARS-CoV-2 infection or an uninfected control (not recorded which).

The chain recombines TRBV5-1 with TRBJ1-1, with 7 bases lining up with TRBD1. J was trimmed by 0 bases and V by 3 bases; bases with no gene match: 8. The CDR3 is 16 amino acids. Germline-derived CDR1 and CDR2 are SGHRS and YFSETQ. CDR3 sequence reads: CASSSGQVPMNTEAFF. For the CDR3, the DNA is TGCGCCAGCAGCTCCGGACAGGTGCCTATGAACACTGAAGCTTTCTTT.

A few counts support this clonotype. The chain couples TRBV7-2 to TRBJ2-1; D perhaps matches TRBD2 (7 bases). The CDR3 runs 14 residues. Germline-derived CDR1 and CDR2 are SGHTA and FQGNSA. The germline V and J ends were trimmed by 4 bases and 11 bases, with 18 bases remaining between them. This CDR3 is CASSSRLGGDKQFF. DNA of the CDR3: TGTGCCAGCAGCTCACGTTTAGGGGGGGATAAGCAGTTCTTC.

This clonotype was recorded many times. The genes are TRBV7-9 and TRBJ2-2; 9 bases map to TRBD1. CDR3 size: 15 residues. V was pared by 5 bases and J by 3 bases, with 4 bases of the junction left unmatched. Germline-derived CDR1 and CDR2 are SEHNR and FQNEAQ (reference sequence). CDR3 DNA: TGTGCCAGCAGCCCCCGGGACAGGGACACCGGGGAGCTGTTTTTT. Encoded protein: CASSPRDRDTGELFF.

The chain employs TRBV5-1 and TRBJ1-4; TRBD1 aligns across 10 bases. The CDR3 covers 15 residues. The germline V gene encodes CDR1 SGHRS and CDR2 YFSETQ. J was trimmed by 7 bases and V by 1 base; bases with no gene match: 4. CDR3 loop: CASSLLGQGGEKLFF. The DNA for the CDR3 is TGCGCCAGCAGCTTGCTCGGACAGGGGGGTGAAAAACTGTTTTTT.

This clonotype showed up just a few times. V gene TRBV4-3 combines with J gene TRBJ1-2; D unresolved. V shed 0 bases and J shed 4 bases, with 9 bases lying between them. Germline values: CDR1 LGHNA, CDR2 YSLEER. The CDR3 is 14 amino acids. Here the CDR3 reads CASSQEKRSYGYTF. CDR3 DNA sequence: TGCGCCAGCAGCCAAGAAAAACGGTCCTATGGCTACACCTTC.

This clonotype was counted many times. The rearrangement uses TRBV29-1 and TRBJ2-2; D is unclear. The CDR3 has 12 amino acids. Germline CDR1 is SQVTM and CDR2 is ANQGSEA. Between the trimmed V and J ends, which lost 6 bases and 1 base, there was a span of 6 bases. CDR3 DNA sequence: TGCAGCGTCACGGGGAACACCGGGGAGCTGTTTTTT. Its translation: CSVTGNTGELFF.

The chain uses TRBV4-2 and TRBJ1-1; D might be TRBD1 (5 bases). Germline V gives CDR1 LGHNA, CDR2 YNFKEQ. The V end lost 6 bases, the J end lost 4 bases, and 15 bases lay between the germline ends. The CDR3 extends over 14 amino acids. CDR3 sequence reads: CASSLGERGTEAFF. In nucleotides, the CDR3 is TGTGCCAGCAGTCTTGGTGAGAGGGGCACTGAAGCTTTCTTT.

The CDR3 DNA sequence: TGTGCCAGCAGTCCCCGGCGGAGGAACGAGCAGTACTTC. Its translation: CASSPRRRNEQYF. This sequence joins TRBV6-5 and TRBJ2-7; weak D call: TRBD2 (5 bases). Germline CDR1 reads MNHEY; CDR2 reads SVGAGI. The CDR3 runs to 13 residues. The V end lost 5 bases, the J end lost 5 bases, and 13 bases lay between the germline ends.

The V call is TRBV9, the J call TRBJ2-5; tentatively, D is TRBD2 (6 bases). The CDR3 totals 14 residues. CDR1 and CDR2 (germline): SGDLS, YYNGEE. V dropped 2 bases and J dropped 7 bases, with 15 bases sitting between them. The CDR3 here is CASSVDGLSGTQYF. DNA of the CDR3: TGTGCCAGCAGCGTCGATGGACTAAGCGGGACCCAGTACTTC.

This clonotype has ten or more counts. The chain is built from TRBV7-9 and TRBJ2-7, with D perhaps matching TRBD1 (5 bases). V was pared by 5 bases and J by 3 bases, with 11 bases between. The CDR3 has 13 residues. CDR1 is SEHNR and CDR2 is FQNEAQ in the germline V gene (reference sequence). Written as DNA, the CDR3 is TGTGCCAGCAGCACAGGACCAAGCTACGAGCAGTACTTC. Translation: CASSTGPSYEQYF.

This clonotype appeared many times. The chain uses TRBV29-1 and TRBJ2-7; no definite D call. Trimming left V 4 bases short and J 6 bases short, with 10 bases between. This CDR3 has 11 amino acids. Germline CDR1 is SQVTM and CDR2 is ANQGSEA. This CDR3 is CSVAGLGEQYF. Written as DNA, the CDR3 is TGCAGCGTTGCCGGTCTCGGCGAGCAGTACTTC.

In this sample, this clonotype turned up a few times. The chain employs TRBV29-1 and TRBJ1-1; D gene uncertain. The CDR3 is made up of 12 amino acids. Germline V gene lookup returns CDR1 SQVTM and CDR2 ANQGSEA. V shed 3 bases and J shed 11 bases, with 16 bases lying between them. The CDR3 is CSVDSPDLTAFF. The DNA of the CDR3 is TGCAGCGTTGACAGCCCGGACCTGACGGCTTTCTTT.

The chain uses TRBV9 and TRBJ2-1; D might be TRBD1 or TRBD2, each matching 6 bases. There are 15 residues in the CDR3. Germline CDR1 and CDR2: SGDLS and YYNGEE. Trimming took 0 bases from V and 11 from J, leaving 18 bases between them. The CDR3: CASSVVSGGGQKQFF. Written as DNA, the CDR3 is TGTGCCAGCAGCGTAGTGTCCGGGGGCGGCCAGAAGCAGTTCTTC.

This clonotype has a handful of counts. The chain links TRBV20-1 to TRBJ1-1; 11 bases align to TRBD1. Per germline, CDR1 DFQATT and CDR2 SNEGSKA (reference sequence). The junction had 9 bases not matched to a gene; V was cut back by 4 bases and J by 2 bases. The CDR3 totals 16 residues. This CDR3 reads CSAKGQGATINTEAFF. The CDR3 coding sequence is TGCAGTGCTAAAGGACAGGGGGCCACTATTAACACTGAAGCTTTCTTT.

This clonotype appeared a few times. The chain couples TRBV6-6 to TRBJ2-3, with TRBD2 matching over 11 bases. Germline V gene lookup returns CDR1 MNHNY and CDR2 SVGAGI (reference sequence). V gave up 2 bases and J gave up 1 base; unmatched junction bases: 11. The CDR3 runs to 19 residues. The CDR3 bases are TGTGCCAGCAGTTACACCCCCGTAGGGGGACTAGCGGGCACAGATACGCAGTATTTT. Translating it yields CASSYTPVGGLAGTDTQYF.

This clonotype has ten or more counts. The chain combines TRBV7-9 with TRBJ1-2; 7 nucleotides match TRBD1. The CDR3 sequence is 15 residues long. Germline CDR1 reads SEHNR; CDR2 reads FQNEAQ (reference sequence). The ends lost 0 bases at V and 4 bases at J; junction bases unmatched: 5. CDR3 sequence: CASSLAGGEIYGYTF. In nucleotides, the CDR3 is TGTGCCAGCAGCTTAGCAGGGGGCGAGATCTATGGCTACACCTTC.